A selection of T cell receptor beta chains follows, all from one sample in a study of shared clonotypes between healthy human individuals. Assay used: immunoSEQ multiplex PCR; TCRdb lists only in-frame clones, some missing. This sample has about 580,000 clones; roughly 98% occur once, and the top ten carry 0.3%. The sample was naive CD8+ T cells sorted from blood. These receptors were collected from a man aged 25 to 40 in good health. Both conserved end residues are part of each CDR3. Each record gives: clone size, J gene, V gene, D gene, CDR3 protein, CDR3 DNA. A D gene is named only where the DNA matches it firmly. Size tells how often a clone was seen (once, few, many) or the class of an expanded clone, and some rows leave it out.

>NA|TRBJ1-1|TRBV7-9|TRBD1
CASSFLNSGGNTEAFF
TGTGCCAGCAGCTTTTTAAATTCAGGGGGGAACACTGAAGCTTTCTTT
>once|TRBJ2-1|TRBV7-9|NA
CASSLARLRNEQFF
TGTGCCAGCAGCTTAGCGCGGTTACGCAATGAGCAGTTCTTC
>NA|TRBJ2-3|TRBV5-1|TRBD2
CASGSPRFPETAGRSTDTQYF
TGCGCCAGCGGATCTCCCCGGTTCCCCGAAACGGCCGGGAGGAGCACAGATACGCAGTATTTT
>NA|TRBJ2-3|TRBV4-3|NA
CASSRFPGTDTQYF
TGCGCCAGCAGCCGATTCCCAGGAACAGATACGCAGTATTTT
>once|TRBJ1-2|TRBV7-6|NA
CASSSTDTGINYGYTF
TGTGCCAGCAGCTCAACCGACACCGGGATCAACTATGGCTACACCTTC
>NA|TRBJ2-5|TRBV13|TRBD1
CASSLLTPGTGDETQYF
TGTGCCAGCAGCCTCCTGACTCCCGGGACAGGGGATGAGACCCAGTACTTC
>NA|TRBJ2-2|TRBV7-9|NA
CASSSVKAEDTGELFF
TGTGCCAGCAGCTCCGTCAAAGCGGAAGACACCGGGGAGCTGTTTTTT
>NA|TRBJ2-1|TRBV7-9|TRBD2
CASSSIAGGYNEQFF
TGTGCCAGCAGCTCAATAGCGGGGGGATACAATGAGCAGTTCTTC
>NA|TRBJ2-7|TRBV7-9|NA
CASSPLGGGRFDEQYF
TGTGCCAGCAGCCCCCTCGGTGGGGGTCGGTTTGACGAGCAGTACTTC
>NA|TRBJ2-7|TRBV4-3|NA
CASSQDTSLAYEQYF
TGCGCCAGCAGCCAAGATACGTCATTGGCCTACGAGCAGTACTTC
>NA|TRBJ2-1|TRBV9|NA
CASSVARGRASYNEQFF
TGTGCCAGCAGCGTAGCTCGTGGGCGGGCCTCCTACAATGAGCAGTTCTTC
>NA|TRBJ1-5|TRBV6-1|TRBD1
CASRERGRGNQPQHF
TGTGCCAGCAGGGAAAGGGGGCGGGGCAATCAGCCCCAGCATTTT
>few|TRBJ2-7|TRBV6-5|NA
CASSYSTSAYEQYF
TGTGCCAGCAGTTACTCTACAAGCGCCTACGAGCAGTACTTC
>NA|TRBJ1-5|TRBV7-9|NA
CASSYEGDQPQHF
TGTGCCAGCAGTTATGAGGGGGATCAGCCCCAGCATTTT
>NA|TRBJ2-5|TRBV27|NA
CASSPVEYRWGETQYF
TGTGCCAGCAGTCCCGTAGAGTACAGGTGGGGAGAGACCCAGTACTTC
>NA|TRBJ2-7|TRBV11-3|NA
CASSSGAYEQYF
TGTGCCAGCAGCTCCGGGGCGTACGAGCAGTACTTC
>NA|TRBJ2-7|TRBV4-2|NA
CASSRGTNYEQYF
TGTGCCAGCAGCCGAGGGACCAACTACGAGCAGTACTTC
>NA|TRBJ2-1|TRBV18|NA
CASSPLVAESYNEQFF
TGTGCCAGCTCACCCCTCGTGGCGGAATCCTACAATGAGCAGTTCTTC
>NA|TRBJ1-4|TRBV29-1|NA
CSGKSATNEKLFF
TGCAGCGGGAAGAGTGCAACTAATGAAAAACTGTTTTTT
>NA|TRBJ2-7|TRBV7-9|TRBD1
CASSPPGTGGDEQYF
TGTGCCAGCAGCCCACCGGGGACAGGTGGGGACGAGCAGTACTTC
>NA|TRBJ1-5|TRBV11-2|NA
CASSLDGGLANQPQHF
TGTGCCAGCAGCTTAGATGGGGGGCTAGCTAATCAGCCCCAGCATTTT
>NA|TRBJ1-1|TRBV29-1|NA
CSVEGTNREEAFF
TGCAGCGTTGAGGGGACTAACAGGGAAGAAGCTTTCTTT
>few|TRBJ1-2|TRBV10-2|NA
CATLFDGYTF
TGCGCCACCCTGTTTGATGGCTACACCTTC
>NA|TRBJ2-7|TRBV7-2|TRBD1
CASSLGSGQKLYEQYF
TGTGCCAGCAGCTTAGGTTCGGGACAGAAACTCTACGAGCAGTACTTC
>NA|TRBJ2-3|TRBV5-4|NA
CASSAGGAVPSTDTQYF
TGTGCCAGCAGCGCAGGTGGTGCGGTCCCTAGCACAGATACGCAGTATTTT
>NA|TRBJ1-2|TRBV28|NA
CASSLGGPSYGYTF
TGTGCCAGCAGTTTAGGGGGGCCGAGCTATGGCTACACCTTC
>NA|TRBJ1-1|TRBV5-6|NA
CASSLGHPEAFF
TGTGCCAGCAGCTTAGGTCACCCTGAAGCTTTCTTT
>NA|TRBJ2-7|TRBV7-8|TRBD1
CASSSAGQGLYEQYF
TGTGCCAGCAGCTCCGCGGGACAGGGATTATACGAGCAGTACTTC
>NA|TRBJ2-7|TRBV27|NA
CASSLSSAYEQYF
TGTGCCAGCAGTTTATCGAGCGCATACGAGCAGTACTTC
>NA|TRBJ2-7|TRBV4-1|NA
CASSHRDGSSYEQYF
TGCGCCAGCAGCCACCGGGACGGGAGCTCCTACGAGCAGTACTTC
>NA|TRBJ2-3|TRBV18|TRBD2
CASSGGLATSTDTQYF
TGTGCCAGCTCAGGAGGACTAGCGACGAGCACAGATACGCAGTATTTT
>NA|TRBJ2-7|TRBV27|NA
CASSYQGWNEQYF
TGTGCCAGCAGTTACCAGGGGTGGAACGAGCAGTACTTC
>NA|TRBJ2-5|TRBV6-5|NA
CASKPQGHAETQYF
TGTGCCAGCAAACCTCAGGGACATGCGGAGACCCAGTACTTC
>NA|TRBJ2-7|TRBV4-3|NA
CASSQFPGASYEQYF
TGCGCCAGCAGCCAATTCCCCGGGGCATCCTACGAGCAGTACTTC
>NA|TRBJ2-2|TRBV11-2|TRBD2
CATGLAGSTGELFF
TGTGCCACCGGACTAGCGGGAAGCACCGGGGAGCTGTTTTTT
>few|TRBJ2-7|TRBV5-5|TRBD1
CASSLGTGLYEQYF
TGTGCCAGCAGCCTCGGGACAGGGCTTTACGAGCAGTACTTC
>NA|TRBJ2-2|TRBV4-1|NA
CASSQAWPSNTGELFF
TGCGCCAGCAGCCAAGCCTGGCCTTCTAACACCGGGGAGCTGTTTTTT
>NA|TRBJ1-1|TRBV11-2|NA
CASSLWTSDTEAFF
TGTGCCAGCAGCCTGTGGACTTCCGACACTGAAGCTTTCTTT
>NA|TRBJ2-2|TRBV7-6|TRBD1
CASSRTGVDGELFF
TGTGCCAGCAGCCGGACAGGGGTTGACGGGGAGCTGTTTTTT
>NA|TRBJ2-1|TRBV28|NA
CASSLSVYEQFF
TGTGCCAGCAGTTTATCCGTGTATGAGCAGTTCTTC
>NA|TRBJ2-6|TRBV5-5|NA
CASSLVGAGRGANVLTF
TGTGCCAGCAGCTTGGTTGGGGCAGGGCGCGGGGCCAACGTCCTGACTTTC
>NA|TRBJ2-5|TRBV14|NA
CASSQEAAGWETQYF
TGTGCCAGCAGCCAAGAGGCCGCAGGGTGGGAGACCCAGTACTTC
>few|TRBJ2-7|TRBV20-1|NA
CSAEPYEQYF
TGCAGTGCTGAACCCTACGAGCAGTACTTC
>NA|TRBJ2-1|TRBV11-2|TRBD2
CASRQTSGPYNEQFF
TGTGCCAGCAGACAGACTAGCGGCCCCTACAATGAGCAGTTCTTC
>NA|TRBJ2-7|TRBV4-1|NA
CASSQGESEQYF
TGCGCCAGCAGCCAAGGGGAAAGTGAGCAGTACTTC
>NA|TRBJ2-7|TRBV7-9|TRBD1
CASSLVAGGNYEQYF
TGTGCCAGCAGCTTAGTTGCAGGGGGAAACTACGAGCAGTACTTC
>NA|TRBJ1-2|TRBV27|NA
CASSHTGANYGYTF
TGTGCCAGCAGTCATACAGGAGCTAACTATGGCTACACCTTC
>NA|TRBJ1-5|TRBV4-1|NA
CASSQDRQGYQPQHF
TGCGCCAGCAGCCAAGATCGACAAGGGTACCAGCCCCAGCATTTT
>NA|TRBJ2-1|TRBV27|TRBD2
CASTTSGLYNEQFF
TGTGCCAGCACCACTAGCGGGTTATACAATGAGCAGTTCTTC
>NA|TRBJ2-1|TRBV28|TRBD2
CASSLGLAGNEQFF
TGTGCCAGCAGTTTGGGACTAGCGGGGAATGAGCAGTTCTTC
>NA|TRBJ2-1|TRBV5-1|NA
CASSLISREEQFF
TGCGCCAGCAGCTTGATCTCCCGAGAGGAGCAGTTCTTC
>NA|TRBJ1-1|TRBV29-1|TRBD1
CSARQGNTEAFF
TGCAGCGCCCGACAGGGTAACACTGAAGCTTTCTTT
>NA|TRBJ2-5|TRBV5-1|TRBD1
CASSLARTGVWETQYF
TGCGCCAGCAGCTTGGCAAGGACAGGGGTGTGGGAGACCCAGTACTTC
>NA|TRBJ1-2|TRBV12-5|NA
CASGPDTGGGYTF
TGTGCTAGTGGTCCCGACACCGGAGGTGGCTACACCTTC
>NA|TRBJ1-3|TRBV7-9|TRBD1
CASSQDRGHHSGNTIYF
TGTGCCAGCAGTCAGGACAGGGGGCATCACTCTGGAAACACCATATATTTT